The 21 T cell receptor beta chains listed next were all sequenced from one sample in a study of T cell changes during pregnancy in multiple sclerosis. Using immunoSEQ multiplex PCR, the repertoire was profiled, and TCRdb retains in-frame clones only, with some absent. This table has some 60,000 clones, 90% appearing once. The material was peripheral blood, obtained in the first trimester of pregnancy. These receptors were collected from a female donor in good health, enrolled as a control in a pregnancy study.

The gene calls are TRBV6-5 and TRBJ1-5; 7 bases align to TRBD1. V lost 6 bases to trimming and J lost 7 bases; unmatched junction nucleotides: 9. Germline V gene sequence: CDR1 MNHEY, CDR2 SVGAGI. This CDR3 comprises 14 residues. The DNA of the CDR3 is TGTGCCAGCAGCCGAGGACAGGAGAGCCAGCCCCAGCATTTT. Translated, it gives CASSRGQESQPQHF.

The chain uses TRBV30 and TRBJ1-1, with D unresolved. The CDR3 sequence is 10 residues long. Germline values: CDR1 GTSNPN, CDR2 SVGIG (reference sequence). V lost 3 bases to trimming and J lost 11 bases, with 10 bases between them. CDR3 DNA: TGTGCCTGGAGAGGGAGAGGGGCTTTCTTT. Amino acid sequence: CAWRGRGAFF. Looking up the rest from reference TRBV30 and TRBJ1-1 gives the full variable domain: SQTIHQWPATLVQPVGSPLSLECTVEGTSNPNLYWYRQAAGRGLQLLFYSVGIGQISSEVPQNLSASRPQDRQFILSSKKLLLSDSGFYLCAWRGRGAFFGQGTRLTVV.

The chain uses TRBV5-8 and TRBJ2-5; perhaps TRBD1 as D (5 bases). V lost 4 bases and J lost 5, with 18 bases in between. Per the germline V gene, CDR1 is SGHTS and CDR2 is YDEGEE. The length of the CDR3 is 15 residues. The CDR3 DNA reads as TGTGCCAGCAGCGAAATCGGCAGGGAAGGGGAGACCCAGTACTTC. This sequence encodes CASSEIGREGETQYF.

This chain uses TRBV15 with TRBJ2-7; 7 bases match TRBD1. CDR1 and CDR2 (germline): LNHNV, YYDKDF (reference sequence). The CDR3 has 14 amino acids. With 4 bases clipped from V and 0 bases from J, the junction kept 3 bases outside the gene matches. CDR3: CATSTGTASYEQYF. In DNA form, the CDR3 reads TGTGCCACCAGCACCGGGACAGCCTCCTACGAGCAGTACTTC.

The rearrangement links TRBV7-9 to TRBJ2-7, with D perhaps matching TRBD2 (5 bases). Trimming pared 1 base from V and 3 bases from J, leaving 10 bases between. CDR3 length: 14 residues. Germline CDR1 SEHNR, CDR2 FQNEAQ (reference sequence). CDR3 protein: CASSLGGGLYEQYF. The CDR3 DNA sequence: TGTGCCAGCAGCTTAGGAGGCGGACTCTACGAGCAGTACTTC. Supplemented by reference TRBV7-9 and TRBJ2-7, the full variable domain reads DTGVSQNPRHKITKRGQNVTFRCDPISEHNRLYWYRQTLGQGPEFLTYFQNEAQLEKSRLLSDRFSAERPKGSFSTLEIQRTEQGDSAMYLCASSLGGGLYEQYFGPGTRLTVT.

This chain joins TRBV28 and TRBJ2-7; TRBD1 aligns across 10 bases. Germline assignment: CDR1 MDHEN and CDR2 SYDVKM. Losses at the gene ends were 5 bases for V and 0 bases for J; bases not matched to a gene: 1. The CDR3 is made up of 14 amino acids. This chain's CDR3 is CASSRTGGSYEQYF. CDR3 nucleotide sequence: TGTGCCAGCAGTCGGACAGGGGGCTCCTACGAGCAGTACTTC.

The V call is TRBV6-5, the J call TRBJ2-7; a possible D gene is TRBD1 (5 bases). The germline gives CDR1 MNHEY, CDR2 SVGAGI. The CDR3 length is 15 residues. Trimming pared 0 bases from V and 2 bases from J, leaving 11 bases between. The CDR3 here is CASSYSAGKTYEQYF. As DNA, the CDR3 is TGTGCCAGCAGTTACTCTGCAGGGAAAACCTACGAGCAGTACTTC.

The rearrangement uses TRBV14 and TRBJ2-1; 9 bases align to TRBD2. The junction had 12 bases not matched to a gene; V was cut back by 4 bases and J by 5 bases. This CDR3 is 17 amino acids long. Germline assignment: CDR1 SGHDN and CDR2 FVKESK. The CDR3 DNA reads as TGTGCCAGCAGCCTAAGACTGATGTCTAGCGGGGACAATGAGCAGTTCTTC. The encoded protein is CASSLRLMSSGDNEQFF. The variable domain in full, with the rest retrieved from reference TRBV14 and TRBJ2-1, is EAGVTQFPSHSVIEKGQTVTLRCDPISGHDNLYWYRRVMGKEIKFLLHFVKESKQDESGMPNNRFLAERTGGTYSTLKVQPAELEDSGVYFCASSLRLMSSGDNEQFFGPGTRLTVL.

The chain carries TRBV4-1 and TRBJ2-1; D may be TRBD2 (6 bases). V was shortened by 6 bases and J by 7 bases, with 19 bases between the two germline ends. The CDR3 runs to 15 residues. Germline assignment: CDR1 MGHRA and CDR2 YSYEKL. The CDR3 spells CASRRDLGGGNEQFF. In nucleotides, the CDR3 is TGCGCCAGCAGACGCGATTTGGGGGGAGGAAATGAGCAGTTCTTC.

Only a few counts were recorded for this clone. V gene TRBV19 combines with J gene TRBJ1-2; D might be TRBD1 (6 bases). The CDR3 is made up of 13 amino acids. V was shortened by 2 bases and J by 5 bases, with 9 bases between the two germline ends. Germline CDR1 reads LNHDA; CDR2 reads SQIVND (reference sequence). The CDR3, as DNA: TGTGCCAGTAGTATACGGGGGGCGTATGGCTACACCTTC. Its translation: CASSIRGAYGYTF.

This chain joins TRBV7-9 and TRBJ2-7; 9 positions agree with TRBD1. The junction had 4 bases not matched to a gene; V was cut back by 1 base and J by 6 bases. This CDR3 spans 14 amino acids. Germline CDR1 and CDR2: SEHNR and FQNEAQ (reference sequence). CDR3 nucleotides: TGTGCCAGCAGCTTAGGGACAGGGGATATCGAGCAGTACTTC. Translation gives CASSLGTGDIEQYF.

The chain combines TRBV14 with TRBJ2-1, with 12 nucleotides matching TRBD2. The CDR3 loop spans 14 amino acids. The germline V gene encodes CDR1 SGHDN and CDR2 FVKESK. V shed 5 bases, J shed 8 bases, and the junction held 4 bases outside the gene matches. CDR3 sequence: CASSASGGAHEQFF. CDR3 nucleotides: TGTGCCAGCAGCGCTAGCGGGGGGGCCCATGAGCAGTTCTTC.

This clone has a single count. This rearrangement joins TRBV30 to TRBJ1-2; a possible D gene is TRBD1 (5 bases). In germline, CDR1 is GTSNPN, CDR2 SVGIG (reference sequence). CDR3 length: 13 residues. V was shortened by 3 bases and J by 5 bases, with 13 bases between the two germline ends. CDR3 bases: TGTGCCTGGAGGTCCCGGGGGGGGTATGGCTACACCTTC. Encoded protein: CAWRSRGGYGYTF.

The gene calls are TRBV11-1 and TRBJ1-1, with D unclear. CDR1 and CDR2 from the germline V gene are SGHAT and FQDESV (reference sequence). V was cut by 2 bases and J by 3 bases, with 25 bases left in between. The CDR3 runs to 19 residues. CDR3 sequence reads: CASSLLDGRLRPGYTEAFF. In nucleotides, the CDR3 is TGTGCCAGCAGCTTATTGGATGGTCGGTTAAGACCGGGGTACACTGAAGCTTTCTTT.

By frequency in the sample, this clone is medium-sized. The rearrangement links TRBV6-1 to TRBJ1-1, with 8 bases fitting TRBD1. J was trimmed by 0 bases and V by 6 bases; bases with no gene match: 6. CDR1 is MNHNS and CDR2 is SASEGT in the germline V gene. The CDR3 has 15 residues. Written as DNA, the CDR3 is TGTGCCAGCAGGGCAGGACAGGGCGTGAACACTGAAGCTTTCTTT. The encoded protein is CASRAGQGVNTEAFF.

V and J are TRBV2 and TRBJ1-3; tentative D call: TRBD1 (5 bases). Looked up from germline, CDR1 is SNHLY and CDR2 is FYNNEI. Trimming pared 3 bases from V and 4 bases from J, leaving 13 bases between. This CDR3 comprises 15 residues. The CDR3 bases are TGTGCCAGCAGTGATGTCGGGGGAAGAGGAAACACCATATATTTT. Amino acid sequence: CASSDVGGRGNTIYF.

V is TRBV25-1 and J is TRBJ1-5; no clear D gene. The CDR3 consists of 17 residues. Germline assignment: CDR1 MGHDK and CDR2 SYGVNS. V shed 1 base and J shed 2 bases, with 15 bases lying between them. The CDR3 spells CASSEFGGDTGNQPQHF. CDR3 DNA: TGTGCCAGCAGTGAATTCGGAGGTGACACCGGCAATCAGCCCCAGCATTTT.

This clone was observed once. The genes are TRBV5-5 and TRBJ1-2; no clear D gene. Germline V lookup: CDR1 SGHKS, CDR2 YYEKEE (reference sequence). V dropped 4 bases and J dropped 4 bases, with 8 bases sitting between them. This CDR3 has 12 residues. CDR3 nucleotide sequence: TGTGCCAGCAGCGCTGAGATCTATGGCTACACCTTC. The encoded protein is CASSAEIYGYTF.

The chain links TRBV4-1 to TRBJ2-5, with 10 positions matching TRBD2. The V and J ends lost 4 bases and 2 bases, in that order; junction bases with no gene match: 7. CDR3 length equals 16 residues. The germline V gene has CDR1 MGHRA and CDR2 YSYEKL. Written as DNA, the CDR3 is TGCGCCAGCAGCCTTGGACTAGCGGAGAGACAAGAGACCCAGTACTTC. Its translation: CASSLGLAERQETQYF.

V usage is TRBV12-5 and J usage is TRBJ2-7; 8 bases agree with TRBD1. The germline V gene has CDR1 LGHNT and CDR2 FRNRAP. The V gene end was trimmed by 0 bases and the J gene end by 5 bases; junction bases not matched to a gene: 12. The CDR3 runs 17 residues. The CDR3 DNA reads as TGTGCTAGTGGTTTGGTACTTGGGACAGGTGCAGCCCACGAGCAGTACTTC. It specifies CASGLVLGTGAAHEQYF.

This chain links TRBV27 with TRBJ1-2; 9 nucleotides align to TRBD1. The CDR3 runs 12 residues. Germline loops: CDR1 MNHEY, CDR2 SMNVEV (reference sequence). Germline trimming cut 5 bases from V and 8 bases from J; bases unmatched to any gene: 3. The CDR3 DNA is TGTGCCAGCAGTCAAGGGACAGGGGGCTACACCTTC. Its translation is CASSQGTGGYTF.